The 21 T cell receptor beta chains below were found in one sample sequenced in a study of blood T cell repertoires in COVID-19. The table came from immunoSEQ multiplex PCR; TCRdb's copy has only in-frame clones and leaves some out. Of about 90,000 clones listed, 81% are singletons. The sample was peripheral blood. These receptors were taken from a man older than 75 with active or convalescent COVID-19.

This clone occurred a few times. This chain uses TRBV5-5 with TRBJ2-2; TRBD2 aligns across 8 bases. Germline V gives CDR1 SGHKS, CDR2 YYEKEE (reference sequence). This CDR3 comprises 16 residues. The ends lost 0 bases at V and 3 bases at J; junction bases unmatched: 4. The CDR3 protein is CASSLAGGGYTGELFF. CDR3 nucleotides: TGTGCCAGCAGCTTGGCTGGCGGGGGGTACACCGGGGAGCTGTTTTTT.

The rearrangement links TRBV6-5 to TRBJ2-7; D is perhaps TRBD1 (6 bases). CDR1 and CDR2 from the germline V gene are MNHEY and SVGAGI. CDR3 length: 14 amino acids. Trimming left V 6 bases short and J 3 bases short, with 15 bases between. The chain's CDR3 is CASRARDIYYEQYF. CDR3 bases: TGTGCCAGCAGGGCCCGGGACATTTACTACGAGCAGTACTTC.

The chain is built from TRBV18 and TRBJ1-4, with D possibly TRBD1 on 6 matching bases. V lost 5 bases to trimming and J lost 7 bases, with 11 bases between them. This CDR3 contains 13 residues. The germline gives CDR1 KGHSH, CDR2 LQKENI. The CDR3 nucleotides are TGTGCCAGCTCAAGGACAGTCTCTGAAAAACTGTTTTTT. Encoded protein: CASSRTVSEKLFF.

The chain has TRBV28 and TRBJ1-1; 8 bases agree with TRBD1. CDR1 MDHEN and CDR2 SYDVKM come from the germline V gene. Losses at the gene ends were 4 bases for V and 2 bases for J; bases not matched to a gene: 0. CDR3 length equals 13 residues. The DNA of the CDR3 is TGTGCCAGCAGTTCAGGGGGCAACACTGAAGCTTTCTTT. It encodes CASSSGGNTEAFF.

A single count supports this clone. This chain uses TRBV19 with TRBJ2-5, with D perhaps TRBD2 (5 bases). CDR3 length equals 13 residues. V lost 4 bases and J lost 5, with 11 bases in between. Germline V gene lookup returns CDR1 LNHDA and CDR2 SQIVND (reference sequence). In nucleotides, the CDR3 is TGTGCCAGTAGTAAACCGCCGGGGGAGACCCAGTACTTC. Encoded protein: CASSKPPGETQYF.

This clone was detected ten times or more. The genes are TRBV19 and TRBJ1-5, with 9 bases that match TRBD1. This CDR3 spans 15 amino acids. The germline V gene encodes CDR1 LNHDA and CDR2 SQIVND (reference sequence). J lost 7 bases, V lost 3 bases, and 7 bases had no gene match. In DNA form, the CDR3 reads TGTGCCAGTAGTATGACTGGACAGGGGAGCCAGCCCCAGCATTTT. It specifies CASSMTGQGSQPQHF. Full variable domain (missing parts from reference TRBV19 and TRBJ1-5): DGGITQSPKYLFRKEGQNVTLSCEQNLNHDAMYWYRQDPGQGLRLIYYSQIVNDFQKGDIAEGYSVSREKKESFPLTVTSAQKNPTAFYLCASSMTGQGSQPQHFGDGTRLSIL.

This rearrangement joins TRBV18 to TRBJ1-6; 8 nucleotides match TRBD1. Germline assignment: CDR1 KGHSH and CDR2 LQKENI. This CDR3 has 16 residues. V lost 0 bases to trimming and J lost 10 bases; unmatched junction nucleotides: 8. CDR3 sequence: CASSPPGTGAPSPLHF. CDR3 nucleotides: TGTGCCAGCTCACCACCCGGGACAGGAGCGCCGTCACCCCTCCACTTT.

This clone was counted a single time. The chain employs TRBV2 and TRBJ1-3, with TRBD1 matching over 10 bases. Trimming at V came to 4 bases and at J to 0 bases, leaving 0 bases not matched to a gene. The germline CDR1 and CDR2 sequences are SNHLY and FYNNEI. The CDR3 length is 15 residues. This CDR3 reads CASSGTGGSGNTIYF. In DNA, the CDR3 is TGTGCCAGCAGTGGGACAGGGGGCTCTGGAAACACCATATATTTT. The full variable domain, in which reference TRBV2 and TRBJ1-3 provide the parts outside the CDR3, is EPEVTQTPSHQVTQMGQEVILRCVPISNHLYFYWYRQILGQKVEFLVSFYNNEISEKSEIFDDQFSVERPDGSNFTLKIRSTKLEDSAMYFCASSGTGGSGNTIYFGEGSWLTVV.

J is TRBJ2-1 and V is TRBV3-1 (or the pseudogene TRBV3-2), with 8 bases that match TRBD2. The V segment lost 2 bases and the J segment 4 bases; nucleotides outside the gene matches: 4. The germline CDR1 and CDR2 sequences are LGHDT and YNNKEL (reference sequence). The length of the CDR3 is 15 residues. The DNA of the CDR3 is TGTGCCAGCAGCCAATCGGGCGGGGGGTACAATGAGCAGTTCTTC. Protein sequence: CASSQSGGGYNEQFF.

This clone was found a few times. J is TRBJ2-2 and V is TRBV9; tentatively, D is TRBD1 (5 bases). V shed 2 bases and J shed 6 bases, with 11 bases lying between them. CDR1 and CDR2 (germline): SGDLS, YYNGEE. The CDR3 totals 14 residues. CDR3 sequence: CASSVKGQAGELFF. CDR3 DNA sequence: TGTGCCAGCAGCGTCAAGGGGCAGGCCGGGGAGCTGTTTTTT.

The chain joins TRBV10-2 to TRBJ1-5; D is unresolved. Per the germline V gene, CDR1 is WSHSY and CDR2 is SAAADI. This CDR3 has 15 amino acids. Trimming stripped 6 bases from V and 4 bases from J, with 16 bases between. The CDR3 DNA is TGCGCCAGCAGGGTGGACGGGAACCTTAATCAGCCCCAGCATTTT. The encoded protein is CASRVDGNLNQPQHF.

This clone was observed once. V gene TRBV15 combines with J gene TRBJ2-7; TRBD2 matches 8 bases. Germline V gene data show CDR1 as LNHNV and CDR2 as YYDKDF (reference sequence). The CDR3 covers 14 residues. V lost 5 bases, J lost 4 bases, and 7 bases stayed unmatched. The CDR3 protein is CATSSTGGPYEQYF. CDR3 nucleotide sequence: TGTGCCACCAGCTCGACGGGGGGGCCTTACGAGCAGTACTTC.

The V and J genes are TRBV6-6 and TRBJ2-7; 9 positions agree with TRBD1. After removal of 6 bases from V and 5 bases from J, the junction contained 8 bases not matched to a gene. The length of the CDR3 is 14 residues. The germline V gene encodes CDR1 MNHNY and CDR2 SVGAGI (reference sequence). In DNA form, the CDR3 reads TGTGCCAGCAGAGCCGGGACAGGGTTCGACGAGCAGTACTTC. Its translation: CASRAGTGFDEQYF.

The chain carries TRBV5-1 and TRBJ1-2, with a possible D match to TRBD1 (5 bases). This CDR3 is built from 13 residues. Trimming took 5 bases from V and 4 from J, leaving 12 bases between them. The V gene's germline CDR1 is SGHRS and CDR2 YFSETQ. This CDR3 is CASRLSDSYGYTF. CDR3 DNA sequence: TGCGCCAGCAGACTGTCCGACAGCTATGGCTACACCTTC.

The chain has TRBV18 and TRBJ1-4; 7 bases fit TRBD1. Trimming cost V 4 bases and J 7 bases; bases outside gene matches: 9. The CDR3 extends over 15 amino acids. The germline gives CDR1 KGHSH, CDR2 LQKENI. CDR3 sequence: CASSRSPRTGEKLFF. CDR3 coding DNA: TGTGCCAGCTCACGGAGTCCTCGGACAGGTGAAAAACTGTTTTTT.

The chain carries TRBV21-1 and TRBJ1-2; TRBD1, the table's D call, was not compared with the DNA. TRBV21-1 is classified as a pseudogene. The CDR3 length is 17 residues. The CDR3 DNA sequence: TGTGCCAGCAGCAAAGACGCAGGACAGGGTTTAAACTATGGCTACACCTTC. Translation: CASSKDAGQGLNYGYTF.

The genes are TRBV2 and TRBJ1-1; D gene unclear. Germline CDR1 reads SNHLY; CDR2 reads FYNNEI. The V end was cut by 5 bases, the J end by 7 bases, with 8 bases between. The CDR3 is 11 amino acids. CDR3 residues: CASSPGIEAFF. The CDR3 region has the DNA TGTGCCAGCAGTCCGGGAATTGAAGCTTTCTTT.

CDR3 protein: CAINQGSVLANYGYTF. In DNA form, the CDR3 reads TGTGCCATCAATCAGGGGAGCGTTTTGGCTAACTATGGCTACACCTTC. The J gene is TRBJ1-2, the V gene TRBV10-3; D might be TRBD1 (6 bases). V shed 7 bases and J shed 0 bases, with 18 bases lying between them. CDR3 length: 16 amino acids. The germline V gene has CDR1 ENHRY and CDR2 SYGVKD.

This clone was detected a few times. The V and J genes are TRBV18 and TRBJ1-4; D uncertain. The germline CDR1 and CDR2 sequences are KGHSH and LQKENI. This CDR3 comprises 14 residues. The V gene lost 0 bases and the J gene lost 14 bases, with 16 bases spanning the gap. The CDR3 DNA sequence: TGTGCCAGCTCACCACCCGTCCCGAAGCGTCATCTGTTTTTT. Protein: CASSPPVPKRHLFF.

This CDR3 is CASSPTGRANYGYTF. The DNA of the CDR3 is TGTGCCAGCAGCCCCACGGGGAGGGCCAACTATGGCTACACCTTC. The rearrangement links TRBV5-4 to TRBJ1-2; D gene uncertain. V was pared by 4 bases and J by 2 bases, with 15 bases between. CDR1 is SGHNT and CDR2 is YYREEE in the germline V gene (reference sequence). This CDR3 is built from 15 residues.

The V call is TRBV4-3, the J call TRBJ2-6, with D unresolved. Germline V gene lookup returns CDR1 LGHNA and CDR2 YSLEER. The CDR3 runs to 16 residues. The V end was cut by 4 bases, the J end by 0 bases, with 10 bases between. Here the CDR3 reads CASSRSPSSGANVLTF. DNA of the CDR3: TGCGCCAGCAGCCGAAGTCCCAGCTCTGGGGCCAACGTCCTGACTTTC.